These T cell receptor beta chains were read from a single sample in a study of T cell responses to AZD1222 COVID-19 vaccine. Generated by immunoSEQ multiplex PCR, the TCRdb table keeps only in-frame clones and is missing some. Found here are around 140,000 clones, roughly 93% of them singletons; the top ten hold roughly 0.98%. The starting material was peripheral blood, obtained 28 days after the second AZD1222 dose. These receptors came from an adult who received the AZD1222 COVID-19 vaccine. Both conserved end residues are part of each CDR3. A D gene is named only where the DNA matches it firmly. Size is omitted from some rows. Given values are once, few, many or a class for expanded clones.

V	J	size	D	CDR3	DNA
TRBV29-1	TRBJ1-1	NA	NA	CSVQTQAMHTEAFF	TGCAGCGTTCAAACACAAGCGATGCACACTGAAGCTTTCTTT
TRBV2	TRBJ1-5	NA	NA	CASSGTEDGAQHF	TGTGCCAGCAGTGGGACGGAGGATGGAGCCCAGCATTTT
TRBV28	TRBJ1-1	once	NA	CASRRLGFSNTEAFF	TGTGCCAGCAGACGTCTAGGGTTCTCAAACACTGAAGCTTTCTTT
TRBV2	TRBJ2-1	NA	NA	CARFFWKSSYNEQFF	TGTGCCAGGTTCTTCTGGAAGAGCTCCTACAATGAGCAGTTCTTC
TRBV7-3	TRBJ2-2	NA	NA	CASSLKGGQGNTGELFF	TGTGCCAGCAGCTTAAAGGGTGGCCAGGGGAACACCGGGGAGCTGTTTTTT
TRBV7-3	TRBJ2-7	NA	TRBD1	CASSSKARTGGYEQYF	TGTGCCAGCAGCTCGAAGGCCCGGACAGGAGGATACGAGCAGTACTTC
TRBV11-2	TRBJ2-3	NA	TRBD2	CASSPNSGISTDTQYF	TGTGCCAGCAGCCCAAATAGCGGGATAAGCACAGATACGCAGTATTTT
TRBV5-4	TRBJ2-5	NA	TRBD1	CASSMGQGKETQYF	TGTGCCAGCAGCATGGGACAGGGGAAAGAGACCCAGTACTTC
TRBV2	TRBJ1-1	NA	NA	CASSEERGYTEAFF	TGTGCCAGCAGTGAAGAGCGTGGGTACACTGAAGCTTTCTTT
TRBV30	TRBJ2-3	NA	NA	CAWSRGTTDTQYF	TGTGCCTGGAGTAGGGGGACCACAGATACGCAGTATTTT
TRBV9	TRBJ2-7	NA	TRBD2	CASSVGAGEGYEQYF	TGTGCCAGCAGCGTAGGGGCGGGAGAAGGATACGAGCAGTACTTC
TRBV9	TRBJ2-3	NA	NA	CASSVDLPRTDTQYF	TGTGCCAGCAGCGTAGATCTACCCCGCACAGATACGCAGTATTTT
TRBV7-6	TRBJ2-2	NA	NA	CASSLVSANTGELFF	TGTGCCAGCAGCTTAGTGTCAGCTAACACCGGGGAGCTGTTTTTT
TRBV6-6	TRBJ2-7	NA	TRBD2	CASSRGGSGRAPEQYF	TGTGCCAGCAGTAGGGGGGGGAGCGGGAGGGCCCCCGAGCAGTACTTC
TRBV10-3	TRBJ1-1	NA	NA	CAIREMNTEAFF	TGTGCCATCAGAGAAATGAACACTGAAGCTTTCTTT
TRBV5-6	TRBJ1-5	few	NA	CASSLLGSSHQPQHF	TGTGCCAGCAGCTTGTTGGGGAGCAGCCATCAGCCCCAGCATTTT
TRBV7-9	TRBJ1-6	NA	TRBD1	CASSLERRTGMGNSPLHF	TGTGCCAGCAGCTTAGAGCGGAGGACAGGGATGGGTAATTCACCCCTCCACTTT
TRBV4-1	TRBJ2-3	NA	NA	CASSQNLGPTDTQYF	TGCGCCAGCAGCCAAAATTTGGGCCCCACAGATACGCAGTATTTT
TRBV11-2	TRBJ1-1	NA	TRBD1	CASSLDGQGGYTEAFF	TGTGCCAGCAGCTTGGACGGACAGGGAGGTTACACTGAAGCTTTCTTT
TRBV9	TRBJ2-3	NA	NA	CASSVSPSAGTDTQYF	TGTGCCAGCAGCGTTTCACCCTCGGCCGGCACAGATACGCAGTATTTT
TRBV6-5	TRBJ1-1	NA	NA	CASSKRFREGTEAFF	TGTGCCAGCAGTAAAAGATTCAGGGAGGGGACTGAAGCTTTCTTT
TRBV2	TRBJ2-5	once	TRBD2	CASTSPLAAQETQYF	TGTGCCAGCACTTCCCCTCTAGCGGCCCAAGAGACCCAGTACTTC
TRBV14	TRBJ1-2	NA	TRBD1	CASSQTGGPNYGYTF	TGTGCCAGCAGCCAAACAGGGGGCCCGAACTATGGCTACACCTTC
TRBV28	TRBJ2-7	NA	NA	CASTPEKHGVYEQYF	TGTGCCAGCACCCCCGAGAAGCACGGGGTTTACGAGCAGTACTTC
TRBV27	TRBJ2-2	once	NA	CASSSPGGGYTGELFF	TGTGCCAGCAGTTCCCCTGGGGGCGGCTACACCGGGGAGCTGTTTTTT
TRBV5-1	TRBJ2-2	once	NA	CASSVTSNTGELFF	TGCGCCAGCAGCGTAACATCGAACACCGGGGAGCTGTTTTTT
TRBV10-3	TRBJ1-3	NA	NA	CAIMRDSSGNTIYF	TGTGCCATCATGAGAGATAGCTCTGGAAACACCATATATTTT
TRBV3-1/TRBV3-2	TRBJ2-2	once	NA	CASSLTGAPWGTGELFF	TGTGCCAGCAGCCTAACGGGGGCACCTTGGGGCACCGGGGAGCTGTTTTTT
TRBV7-7	TRBJ2-1	NA	TRBD2	CASSLEGLAMSEQFF	TGTGCCAGCAGCTTAGAGGGACTAGCGATGTCCGAGCAGTTCTTC
TRBV18	TRBJ2-2	NA	TRBD2	CASSPPGRDTGELFF	TGTGCCAGCTCACCACCGGGGAGGGACACCGGGGAGCTGTTTTTT